This T cell receptor beta chain is from a study of breast tumors, draining lymph nodes, adjacent tissues. Findings of the study overall: Data only fit, rather than demonstrated, lymph node origin of most tumor T cells. Tumor repertoires ranked between lymph nodes and nontumor tissue in diversity, with V and J gene preferences.

Each CDR3 protein is one row after TCRdb ran MiXCR on the multiplex PCR reads. This sample has approximately 120,000 distinct CDR3 sequences, with approximately 22% found just once. Germline V gene lookup returns CDR1 LGHNA and CDR2 YNFKEQ. Deletions cut 1 base from V and 0 bases from J, with 6 bases between. The CDR3 covers 14 residues. This clonotype was found many times. Antigen: not known. Breast cancer patients provided tissue from their axillary draining lymph nodes. The receptor was isolated from a female donor with breast cancer. Some clones in this sample may be carry-over from other donors' samples. The chain employs TRBV4-2 and TRBJ2-5; TRBD1 or TRBD2 may be the D gene (5 bases each). Sequenced material: axillary lymph node tissue. In DNA form, the CDR3 reads TGTGCCAGCAGCCAAGTGGGGGACCAAGAGACCCAGTACTTC. Translated: CASSQVGDQETQYF.